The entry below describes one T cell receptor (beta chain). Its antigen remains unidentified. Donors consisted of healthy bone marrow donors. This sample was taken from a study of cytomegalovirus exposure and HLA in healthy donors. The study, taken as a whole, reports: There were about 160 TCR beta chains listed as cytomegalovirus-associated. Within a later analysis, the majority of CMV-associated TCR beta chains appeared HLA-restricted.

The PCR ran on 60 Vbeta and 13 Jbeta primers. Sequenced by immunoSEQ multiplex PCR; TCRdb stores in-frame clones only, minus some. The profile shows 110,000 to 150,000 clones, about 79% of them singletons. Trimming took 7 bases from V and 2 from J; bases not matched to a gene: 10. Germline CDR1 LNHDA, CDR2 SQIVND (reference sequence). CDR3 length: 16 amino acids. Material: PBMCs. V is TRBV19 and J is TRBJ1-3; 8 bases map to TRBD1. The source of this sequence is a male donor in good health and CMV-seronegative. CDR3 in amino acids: CASIDRGNLTGNTIYF. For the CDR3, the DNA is TGTGCCAGTATCGACAGGGGCAATCTCACTGGAAACACCATATATTTT.